This TCR beta chain was recorded in a study of control samples from healthy donors and cancer patients. Produced via immunoSEQ multiplex PCR; TCRdb's table is partial and in-frame only. The data contain about 82,000 clones, approximately 89% of them singletons. Trimming took off 3 bases at V and 1 base at J, with 19 bases between the two ends. Germline V gene lookup returns CDR1 MGHRA and CDR2 YSYEKL. This CDR3 contains 18 residues. The rearrangement joins TRBV4-1 to TRBJ1-3; D possibly corresponds to TRBD1 (5 bases). This receptor was obtained from a man over 45 in good health. Sequenced material: blood. The chain's CDR3 is CASSQLGRGGWSGNTIYF. The CDR3 DNA follows: TGCGCCAGCAGCCAGCTTGGAAGGGGCGGGTGGTCTGGAAACACCATATATTTT.